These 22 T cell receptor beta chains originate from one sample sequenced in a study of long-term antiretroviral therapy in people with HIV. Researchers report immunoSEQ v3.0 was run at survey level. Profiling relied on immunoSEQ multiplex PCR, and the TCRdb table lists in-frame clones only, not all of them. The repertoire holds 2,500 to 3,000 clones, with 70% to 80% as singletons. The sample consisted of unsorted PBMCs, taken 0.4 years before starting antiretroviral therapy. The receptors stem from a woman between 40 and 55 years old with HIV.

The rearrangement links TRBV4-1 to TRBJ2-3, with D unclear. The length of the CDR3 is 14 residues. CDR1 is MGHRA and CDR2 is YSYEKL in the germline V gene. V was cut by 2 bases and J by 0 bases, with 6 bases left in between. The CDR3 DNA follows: TGCGCCAGCAGCCAAATCCGTAGCACAGATACGCAGTATTTT. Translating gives CASSQIRSTDTQYF.

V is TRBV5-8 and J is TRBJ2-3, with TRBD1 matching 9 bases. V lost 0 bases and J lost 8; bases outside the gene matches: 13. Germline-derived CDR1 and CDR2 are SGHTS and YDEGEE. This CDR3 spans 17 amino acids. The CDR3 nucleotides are TGTGCCAGCAGCTTGGAGACAGGGGGGCTGGGATTGGGTACGCAGTATTTT. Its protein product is CASSLETGGLGLGTQYF.

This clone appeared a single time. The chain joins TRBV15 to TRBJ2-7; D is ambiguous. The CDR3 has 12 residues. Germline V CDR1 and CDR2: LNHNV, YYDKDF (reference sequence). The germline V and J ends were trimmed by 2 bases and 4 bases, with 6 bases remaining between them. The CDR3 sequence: CATSRHGYEQYF. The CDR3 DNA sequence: TGTGCCACCAGCAGACATGGTTACGAGCAGTACTTC. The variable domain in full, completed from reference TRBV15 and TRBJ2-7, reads DAMVIQNPRYQVTQFGKPVTLSCSQTLNHNVMYWYQQKSSQAPKLLFHYYDKDFNNEADTPDNFQSRRPNTSFCFLDIRSPGLGDTAMYLCATSRHGYEQYFGPGTRLTVT.

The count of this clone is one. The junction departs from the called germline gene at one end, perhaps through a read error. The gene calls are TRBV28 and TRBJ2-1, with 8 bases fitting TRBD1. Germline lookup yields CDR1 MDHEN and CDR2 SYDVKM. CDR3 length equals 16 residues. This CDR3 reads CASSLSPAPGQDTSVF. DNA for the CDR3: TGTGCCAGCAGTTTGTCCCCCGCCCCGGGACAGGACACGTCCGTCTTC.

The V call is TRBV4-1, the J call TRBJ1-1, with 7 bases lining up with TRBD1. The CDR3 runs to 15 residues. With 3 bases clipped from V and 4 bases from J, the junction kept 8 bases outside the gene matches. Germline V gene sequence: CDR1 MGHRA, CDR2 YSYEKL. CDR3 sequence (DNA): TGCGCCAGCAGCCAGCGGGTACAGGGGAGCACTGAAGCTTTCTTT. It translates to CASSQRVQGSTEAFF.

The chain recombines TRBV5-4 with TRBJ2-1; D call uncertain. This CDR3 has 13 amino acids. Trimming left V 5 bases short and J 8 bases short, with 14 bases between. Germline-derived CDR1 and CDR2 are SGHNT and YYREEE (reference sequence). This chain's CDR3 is CASRPAGLDEQFF. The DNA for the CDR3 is TGTGCCAGCAGACCAGCCGGGTTGGATGAGCAGTTCTTC.

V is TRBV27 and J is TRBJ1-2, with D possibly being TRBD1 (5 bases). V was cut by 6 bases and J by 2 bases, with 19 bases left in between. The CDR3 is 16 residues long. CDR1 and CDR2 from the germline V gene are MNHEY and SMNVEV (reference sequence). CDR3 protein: CASSPPWGTPNYGYTF. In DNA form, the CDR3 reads TGTGCCAGCAGCCCCCCGTGGGGGACCCCCAACTATGGCTACACCTTC.

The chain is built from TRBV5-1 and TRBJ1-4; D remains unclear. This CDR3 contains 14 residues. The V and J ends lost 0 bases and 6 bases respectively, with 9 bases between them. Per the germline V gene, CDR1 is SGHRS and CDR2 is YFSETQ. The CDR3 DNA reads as TGCGCCAGCAGCTTGGGGGGAGTCGATGAAAAACTGTTTTTT. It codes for CASSLGGVDEKLFF.

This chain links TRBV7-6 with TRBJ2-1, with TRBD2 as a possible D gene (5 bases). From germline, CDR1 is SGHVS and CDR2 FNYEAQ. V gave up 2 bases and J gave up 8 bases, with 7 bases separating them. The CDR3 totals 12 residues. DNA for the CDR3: TGTGCCAGCAGCTTATACGGGGATGAGCAGTTCTTC. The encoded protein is CASSLYGDEQFF.

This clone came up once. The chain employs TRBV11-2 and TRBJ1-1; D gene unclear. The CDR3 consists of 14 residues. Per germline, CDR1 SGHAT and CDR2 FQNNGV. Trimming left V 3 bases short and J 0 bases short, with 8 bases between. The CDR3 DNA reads TGTGCCAGCAGCTTCCCCGGTTTGAACACTGAAGCTTTCTTT. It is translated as CASSFPGLNTEAFF.

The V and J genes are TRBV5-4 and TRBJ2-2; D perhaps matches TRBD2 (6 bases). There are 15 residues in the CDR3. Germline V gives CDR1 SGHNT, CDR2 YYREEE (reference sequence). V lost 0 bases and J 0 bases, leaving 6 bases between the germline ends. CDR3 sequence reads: CASSLGLANTGELFF. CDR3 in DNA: TGTGCCAGCAGCTTGGGACTAGCGAACACCGGGGAGCTGTTTTTT.

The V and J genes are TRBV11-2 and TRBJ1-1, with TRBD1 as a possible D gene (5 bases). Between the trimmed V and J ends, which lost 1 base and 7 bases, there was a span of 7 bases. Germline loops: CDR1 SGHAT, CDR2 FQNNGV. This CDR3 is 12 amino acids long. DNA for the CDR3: TGTGCCAGCAGCTTAGCAGGGCTTGAAGCTTTCTTT. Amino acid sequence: CASSLAGLEAFF.

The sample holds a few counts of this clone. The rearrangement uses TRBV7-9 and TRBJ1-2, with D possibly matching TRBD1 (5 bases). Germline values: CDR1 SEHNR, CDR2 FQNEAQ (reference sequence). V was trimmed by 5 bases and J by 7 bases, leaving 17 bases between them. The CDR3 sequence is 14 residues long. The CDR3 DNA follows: TGTGCCAGCAGCCGGGTTTCGGGGGTCTCTGGCTACACCTTC. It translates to CASSRVSGVSGYTF.

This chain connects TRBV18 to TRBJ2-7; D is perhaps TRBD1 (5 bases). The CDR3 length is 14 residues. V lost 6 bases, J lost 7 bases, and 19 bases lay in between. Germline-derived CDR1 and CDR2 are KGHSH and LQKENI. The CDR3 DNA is TGTGCCAGCTCCCCTCCTGACCACTCAGGGGAGCAGTACTTC. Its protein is CASSPPDHSGEQYF.

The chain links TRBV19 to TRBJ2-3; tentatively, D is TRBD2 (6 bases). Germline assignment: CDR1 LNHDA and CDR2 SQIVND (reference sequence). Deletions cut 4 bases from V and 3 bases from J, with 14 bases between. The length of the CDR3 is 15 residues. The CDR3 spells CASSREFRGTDTQYF. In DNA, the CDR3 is TGTGCCAGTAGTAGAGAATTCCGGGGGACAGATACGCAGTATTTT.

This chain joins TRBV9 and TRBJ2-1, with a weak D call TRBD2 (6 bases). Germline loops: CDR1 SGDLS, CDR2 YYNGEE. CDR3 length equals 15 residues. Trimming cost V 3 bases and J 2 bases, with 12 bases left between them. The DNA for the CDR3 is TGTGCCAGCAGCGAGGTTAGCGGTACCTACAATGAGCAGTTCTTC. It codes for CASSEVSGTYNEQFF.

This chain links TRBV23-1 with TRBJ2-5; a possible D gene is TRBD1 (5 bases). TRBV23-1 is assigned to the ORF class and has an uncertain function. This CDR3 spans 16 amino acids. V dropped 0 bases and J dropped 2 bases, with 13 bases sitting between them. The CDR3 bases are TGCGCCAGCAGTCAATCGCGGCAGGGTGGGCAAGAGACCCAGTACTTC. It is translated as CASSQSRQGGQETQYF.

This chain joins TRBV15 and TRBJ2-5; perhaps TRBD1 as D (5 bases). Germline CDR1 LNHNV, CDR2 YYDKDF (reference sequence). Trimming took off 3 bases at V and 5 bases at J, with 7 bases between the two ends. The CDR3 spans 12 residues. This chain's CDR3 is CATSSYRETQYF. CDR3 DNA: TGTGCCACCAGCAGCTACAGGGAGACCCAGTACTTC.

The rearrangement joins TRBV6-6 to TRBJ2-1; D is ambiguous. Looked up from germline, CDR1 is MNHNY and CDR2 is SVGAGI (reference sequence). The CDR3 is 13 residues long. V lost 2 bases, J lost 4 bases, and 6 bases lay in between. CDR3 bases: TGTGCCAGCAGTTACGCGTCTTACAATGAGCAGTTCTTC. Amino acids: CASSYASYNEQFF.

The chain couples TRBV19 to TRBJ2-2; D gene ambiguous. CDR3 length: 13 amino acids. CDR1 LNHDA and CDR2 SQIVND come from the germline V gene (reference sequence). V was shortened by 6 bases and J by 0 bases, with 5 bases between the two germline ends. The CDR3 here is CASSNPNTGELFF. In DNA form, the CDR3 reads TGTGCCAGTAGCAACCCGAACACCGGGGAGCTGTTTTTT.

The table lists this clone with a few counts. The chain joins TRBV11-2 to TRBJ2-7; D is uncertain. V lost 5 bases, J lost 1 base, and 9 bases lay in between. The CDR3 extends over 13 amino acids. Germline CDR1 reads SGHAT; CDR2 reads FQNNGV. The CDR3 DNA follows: TGTGCCAGCAGCACGACACGATCCTACGAGCAGTACTTC. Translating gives CASSTTRSYEQYF.

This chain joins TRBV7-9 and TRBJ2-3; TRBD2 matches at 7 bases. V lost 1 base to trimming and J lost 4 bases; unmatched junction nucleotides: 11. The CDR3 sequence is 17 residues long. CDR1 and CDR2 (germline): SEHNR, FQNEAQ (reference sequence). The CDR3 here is CASSLEPAGTGADTQYF. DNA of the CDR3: TGTGCCAGCAGCTTAGAACCAGCGGGAACTGGCGCAGATACGCAGTATTTT.